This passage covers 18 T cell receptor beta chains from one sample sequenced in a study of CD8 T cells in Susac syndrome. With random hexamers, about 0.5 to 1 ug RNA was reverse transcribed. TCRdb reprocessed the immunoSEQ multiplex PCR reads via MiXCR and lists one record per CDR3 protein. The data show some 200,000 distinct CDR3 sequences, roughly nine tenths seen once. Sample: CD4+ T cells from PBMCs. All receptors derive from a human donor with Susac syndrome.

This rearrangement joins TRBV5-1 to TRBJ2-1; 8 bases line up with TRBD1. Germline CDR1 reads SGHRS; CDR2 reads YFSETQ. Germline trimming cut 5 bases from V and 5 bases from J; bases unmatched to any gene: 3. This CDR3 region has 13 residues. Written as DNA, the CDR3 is TGCGCCAGCAGATCGGACAGGGACAATGAGCAGTTCTTC. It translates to CASRSDRDNEQFF. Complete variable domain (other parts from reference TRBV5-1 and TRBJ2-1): KAGVTQTPRYLIKTRGQQVTLSCSPISGHRSVSWYQQTPGQGLQFLFEYFSETQRNKGNFPGRFSGRQFSNSRSEMNVSTLELGDSALYLCASRSDRDNEQFFGPGTRLTVL.

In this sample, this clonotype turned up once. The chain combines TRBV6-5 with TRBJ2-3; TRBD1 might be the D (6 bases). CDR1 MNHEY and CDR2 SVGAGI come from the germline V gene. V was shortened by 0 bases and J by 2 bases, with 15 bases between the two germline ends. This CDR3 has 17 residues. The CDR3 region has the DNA TGTGCCAGCAGTTACTCTACGGGGCCAGGGGCCACAGATACGCAGTATTTT. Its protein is CASSYSTGPGATDTQYF.

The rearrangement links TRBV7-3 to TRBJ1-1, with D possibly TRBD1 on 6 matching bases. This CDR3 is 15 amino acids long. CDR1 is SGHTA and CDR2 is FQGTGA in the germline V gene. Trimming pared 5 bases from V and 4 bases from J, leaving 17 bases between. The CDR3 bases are TGTGCCAGCAGCCCCTACAGGGAAGAGGTCACTGAAGCTTTCTTT. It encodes CASSPYREEVTEAFF.

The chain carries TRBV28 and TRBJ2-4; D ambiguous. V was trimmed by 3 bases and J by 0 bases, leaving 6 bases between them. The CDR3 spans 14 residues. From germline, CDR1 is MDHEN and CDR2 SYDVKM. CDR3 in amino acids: CASSLYLAKNIQYF. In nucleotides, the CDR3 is TGTGCCAGCAGTTTGTATTTAGCCAAAAACATTCAGTACTTC.

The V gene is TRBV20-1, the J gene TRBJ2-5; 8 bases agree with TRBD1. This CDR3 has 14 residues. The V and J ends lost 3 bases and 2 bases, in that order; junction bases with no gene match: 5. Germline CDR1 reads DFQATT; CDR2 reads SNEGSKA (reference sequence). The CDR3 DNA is TGCAGTGCTAGTTACAGGGGGGCTCAAGAGACCCAGTACTTC. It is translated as CSASYRGAQETQYF.

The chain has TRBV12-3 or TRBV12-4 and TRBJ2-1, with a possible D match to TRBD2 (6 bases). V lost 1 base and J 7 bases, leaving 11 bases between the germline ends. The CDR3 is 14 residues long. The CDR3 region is CASSLDGSRNEQFF. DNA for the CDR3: TGTGCCAGCAGTTTAGACGGGAGTCGAAATGAGCAGTTCTTC.

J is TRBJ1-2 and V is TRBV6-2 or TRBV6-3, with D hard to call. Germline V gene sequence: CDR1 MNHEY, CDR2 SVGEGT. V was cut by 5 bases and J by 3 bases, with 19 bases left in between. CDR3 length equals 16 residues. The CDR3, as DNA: TGTGCCAGCAGTCCCGCTGGACGGCCTTTGGACTATGGCTACACCTTC. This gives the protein CASSPAGRPLDYGYTF.

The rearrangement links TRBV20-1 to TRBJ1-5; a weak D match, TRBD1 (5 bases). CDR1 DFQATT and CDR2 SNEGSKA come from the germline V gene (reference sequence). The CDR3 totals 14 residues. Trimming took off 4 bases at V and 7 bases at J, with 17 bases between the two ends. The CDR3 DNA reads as TGCAGTGCTACAGCGCCTCTGGGGCAACAGCCCCAGCATTTT. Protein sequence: CSATAPLGQQPQHF.

CDR3 loop: CATSPGQGDVADTQYF. DNA of the CDR3: TGTGCCACCAGTCCCGGACAGGGGGATGTCGCAGATACGCAGTATTTT. The rearrangement links TRBV24-1 to TRBJ2-3; 10 nucleotides agree with TRBD1. Germline assignment: CDR1 KGHDR and CDR2 SFDVKD. V lost 6 bases and J lost 4; bases outside the gene matches: 9. The CDR3 contains 16 residues.

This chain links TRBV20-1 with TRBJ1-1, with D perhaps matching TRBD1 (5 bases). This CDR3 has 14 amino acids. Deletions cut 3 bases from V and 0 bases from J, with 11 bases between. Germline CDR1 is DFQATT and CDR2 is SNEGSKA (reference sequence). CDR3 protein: CSASRGGMNTEAFF. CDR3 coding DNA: TGCAGTGCTAGTAGGGGCGGAATGAACACTGAAGCTTTCTTT.

As DNA, the CDR3 is TGTGCCAGCAGCTTAGGGGGTGGTAATGAAAAACTGTTTTTT. Residues: CASSLGGGNEKLFF. The chain combines TRBV7-9 with TRBJ1-4; D uncertain. The V end was cut by 1 base, the J end by 4 bases, with 7 bases between. The length of the CDR3 is 14 residues. The germline CDR1 and CDR2 sequences are SEHNR and FQNEAQ (reference sequence).

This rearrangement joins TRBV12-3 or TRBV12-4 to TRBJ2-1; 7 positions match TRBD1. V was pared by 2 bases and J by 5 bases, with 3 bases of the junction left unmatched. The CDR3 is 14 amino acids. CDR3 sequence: CASSLRQGHNEQFF. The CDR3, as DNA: TGTGCCAGCAGTTTAAGACAGGGACACAATGAGCAGTTCTTC.

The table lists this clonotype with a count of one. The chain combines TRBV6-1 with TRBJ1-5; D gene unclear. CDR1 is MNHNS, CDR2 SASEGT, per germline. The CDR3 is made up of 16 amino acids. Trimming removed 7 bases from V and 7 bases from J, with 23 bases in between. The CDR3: CASNPLGGAKKQPQHF. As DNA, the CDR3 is TGTGCCAGCAATCCCTTAGGAGGAGCAAAGAAGCAGCCCCAGCATTTT.

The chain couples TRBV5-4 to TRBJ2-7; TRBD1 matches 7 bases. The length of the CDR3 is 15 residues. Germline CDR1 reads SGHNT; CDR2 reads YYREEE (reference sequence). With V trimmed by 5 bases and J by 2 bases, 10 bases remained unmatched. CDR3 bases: TGTGCCAGCAGACGGGACAGAACAGGGCCCTACGAGCAGTACTTC. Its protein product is CASRRDRTGPYEQYF.

The DNA for the CDR3 is TGTGCCAGCAGTAGTCCCCTGAGTACGCAGTATTTT. Its translation: CASSSPLSTQYF. The V and J genes are TRBV2 and TRBJ2-3; no firm D call. Germline V gene data show CDR1 as SNHLY and CDR2 as FYNNEI. CDR3 size: 12 residues. Trimming stripped 5 bases from V and 8 bases from J, with 11 bases between. Variable domain in full (rest from reference TRBV2 and TRBJ2-3): EPEVTQTPSHQVTQMGQEVILRCVPISNHLYFYWYRQILGQKVEFLVSFYNNEISEKSEIFDDQFSVERPDGSNFTLKIRSTKLEDSAMYFCASSSPLSTQYFGPGTRLTVL.

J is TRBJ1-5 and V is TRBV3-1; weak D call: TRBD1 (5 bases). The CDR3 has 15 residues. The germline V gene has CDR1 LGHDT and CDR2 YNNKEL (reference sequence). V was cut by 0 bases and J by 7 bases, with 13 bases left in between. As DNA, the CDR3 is TGTGCCAGCAGCCAAGATCCGCAGGGAGGGCAGCCCCAGCATTTT. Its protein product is CASSQDPQGGQPQHF.

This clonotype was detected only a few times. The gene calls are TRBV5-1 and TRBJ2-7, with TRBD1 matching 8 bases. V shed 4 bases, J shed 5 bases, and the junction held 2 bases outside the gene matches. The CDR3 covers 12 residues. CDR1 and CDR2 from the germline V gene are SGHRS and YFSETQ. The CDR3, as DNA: TGCGCCAGCAGCATGACAGGGGACGAGCAGTACTTC. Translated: CASSMTGDEQYF.

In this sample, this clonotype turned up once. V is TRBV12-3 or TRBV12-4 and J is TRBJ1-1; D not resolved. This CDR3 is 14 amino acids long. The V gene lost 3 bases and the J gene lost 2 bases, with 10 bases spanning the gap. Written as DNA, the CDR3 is TGTGCCAGCAGTTTTCTCAGCGTAAACACTGAAGCTTTCTTT. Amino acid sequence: CASSFLSVNTEAFF.